This T cell receptor (beta chain) is drawn from a study of blood T cells in healthy people across ages. Approximately 9.1 milliliters was the volume of peripheral blood drawn from each donor. Using a J-beta primer mix together with a sample-barcoded 5' primer, a second PCR was run for 7 to 11 cycles. MiXCR was run by TCRdb on the 5' RACE reads, yielding one entry per CDR3 protein. Among more than 750,000 distinct CDR3 sequences listed, 25% to 30% were seen once. Germline CDR1 and CDR2: MDHEN and SYDVKM. This CDR3 comprises 18 residues. Trimming stripped 1 base from V and 4 bases from J, with 20 bases between. The same data also went into a second study, on T cells of mothers and their children. That study reports: Three healthy Caucasian mothers and their six children donated.

The sequence was collected from a woman aged 40-49 years in good health. The sequenced sample consisted of blood. The chain links TRBV28 to TRBJ1-3, with D maybe TRBD1 (5 bases). The CDR3, as DNA: TGTGCCAGCAGTTTATTACGACGGACCCAGGGTAGGGGAAACACCATATATTTT. Protein: CASSLLRRTQGRGNTIYF.